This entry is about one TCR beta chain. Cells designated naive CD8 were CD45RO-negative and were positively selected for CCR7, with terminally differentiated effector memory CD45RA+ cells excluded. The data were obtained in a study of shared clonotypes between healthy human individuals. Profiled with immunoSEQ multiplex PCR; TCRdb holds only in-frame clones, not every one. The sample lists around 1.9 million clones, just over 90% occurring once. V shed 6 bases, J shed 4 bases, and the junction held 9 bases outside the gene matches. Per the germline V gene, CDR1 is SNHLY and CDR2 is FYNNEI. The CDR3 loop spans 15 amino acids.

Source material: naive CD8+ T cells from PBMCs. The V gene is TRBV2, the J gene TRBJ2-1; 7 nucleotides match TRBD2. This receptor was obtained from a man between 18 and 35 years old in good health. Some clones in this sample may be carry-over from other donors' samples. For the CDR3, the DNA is TGTGCCAGCAGCACCAGGGCGGGAGTTTACAATGAGCAGTTCTTC. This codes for CASSTRAGVYNEQFF.